These 14 T cell receptor beta chains were sequenced from one sample in a study of post-analysis software for immune sequencing data. Sequencing libraries made from TCR beta cDNA carried unique molecular identifiers. Using its own MiXCR run on the PCR reads, TCRdb lists one record per CDR3 protein. The sample records a few hundred thousand distinct CDR3 sequences, around 34% being singletons. Regarding the study as a whole: Patients had higher frequencies than controls of roughly five TRBV segments, including TRBV5-6, TRBV5-1 and TRBV20-1.

Their recognized antigens are unknown. The material sequenced was blood. The receptors derive from a girl under 18 with multiple sclerosis.

The rearrangement joins TRBV7-2 to TRBJ1-2; D is unclear. The CDR3 spans 12 residues. Looked up from germline, CDR1 is SGHTA and CDR2 is FQGNSA. V shed 4 bases and J shed 13 bases, with 16 bases lying between them. The CDR3 protein is CASSSRTETATF. CDR3 coding DNA: TGTGCCAGCAGCTCCCGGACGGAAACGGCCACCTTC.

This clonotype appeared a few times. The genes are TRBV9 and TRBJ1-2; no definite D call. The germline V and J ends were trimmed by 0 bases and 0 bases, with 12 bases remaining between them. Germline CDR1 and CDR2: SGDLS and YYNGEE. This CDR3 comprises 16 residues. The CDR3 DNA is TGTGCCAGCAGCGTAGCCCCGGACCCAGCTAACTATGGCTACACCTTC. Translated, it gives CASSVAPDPANYGYTF. The full variable domain, with the rest looked up from reference TRBV9 and TRBJ1-2, is DSGVTQTPKHLITATGQRVTLRCSPRSGDLSVYWYQQSLDQGLQFLIQYYNGEERAKGNILERFSAQQFPDLHSELNLSSLELGDSALYFCASSVAPDPANYGYTFGSGTRLTVV.

Remarks on this clonotype: Since a much larger clone is just one base distant, this may be a read error. V gene TRBV27 combines with J gene TRBJ2-5, with a weak D call TRBD1 (5 bases). This CDR3 region has 8 residues. The germline gives CDR1 MNHEY, CDR2 SMNVEV (reference sequence). The V gene lost 5 bases and the J gene lost 13 bases, with 5 bases spanning the gap. In nucleotides, the CDR3 is TGTGCCAGCAGTACAGGGTACTTC. It encodes CASSTGYF.

The chain carries TRBV7-3 and TRBJ1-6; TRBD1 is a possible D gene (5 bases). The V end lost 5 bases, the J end lost 5 bases, and 13 bases lay between the germline ends. Per the germline V gene, CDR1 is SGHTA and CDR2 is FQGTGA. The CDR3 is 15 residues long. As DNA, the CDR3 is TGTGCCAGCAGCACAACCGGGACCAATAATTCACCCCTCCACTTT. Its protein product is CASSTTGTNNSPLHF.

The V and J genes are TRBV10-1 and TRBJ1-5, with 8 bases fitting TRBD1. Unmatched junction bases numbered 6, after V lost 11 bases and J lost 0 bases. The CDR3 contains 14 residues. CDR1 WNHNN and CDR2 SYGVQD come from the germline V gene (reference sequence). Written as DNA, the CDR3 is TGCGCCGGACAGGGATCCTATAGCAATCAGCCCCAGCATTTT. Its protein product is CAGQGSYSNQPQHF.

This clonotype was counted a few times. The chain carries TRBV11-2 and TRBJ2-5; D is possibly TRBD2 (6 bases). The CDR3 sequence is 13 residues long. The germline CDR1 and CDR2 sequences are SGHAT and FQNNGV. Trimming cost V 5 bases and J 3 bases, with 10 bases left between them. The CDR3 spells CASSIGLKETQYF. CDR3 coding DNA: TGTGCCAGCAGCATCGGACTAAAAGAGACCCAGTACTTC. The variable domain in full, completed from reference TRBV11-2 and TRBJ2-5, reads EAGVAQSPRYKIIEKRQSVAFWCNPISGHATLYWYQQILGQGPKLLIQFQNNGVVDDSQLPKDRFSAERLKGVDSTLKIQPAKLEDSAVYLCASSIGLKETQYFGPGTRLLVL.

Points on this clonotype: Compared with germline, one end of the junction differs, possibly owing to a read error. The rearrangement uses TRBV6-2 or TRBV6-3 and TRBJ2-3; D is undetermined. The CDR3 loop spans 12 amino acids. The germline CDR1 and CDR2 sequences are MNHEY and SVGEGT. CDR3 coding DNA: TGTGCCGGCAGCAACACCCGGGATACGCAGTATTTT. Translated, it gives CAGSNTRDTQYF.

This chain uses TRBV20-1 with TRBJ2-7; unclear D gene. Trimming stripped 3 bases from V and 5 bases from J, with 26 bases between. This CDR3 has 17 residues. Germline V lookup: CDR1 DFQATT, CDR2 SNEGSKA (reference sequence). The CDR3 reads CSARPENRHYSPNEQYF. The CDR3 region has the DNA TGCAGTGCTAGGCCTGAAAACAGACACTACTCTCCTAACGAGCAGTACTTC.

The rearrangement links TRBV20-1 to TRBJ2-4; a weak D match, TRBD1 (7 bases). The end of the DNA aligns better with TRBJ2-7, so the J call may be wrong. The germline V gene has CDR1 DFQATT and CDR2 SNEGSKA (reference sequence). CDR3 length: 14 amino acids. CDR3 in amino acids: CSARSAGGTNEQYF. The CDR3 DNA reads as TGCAGTGCTAGGTCCGCAGGGGGGACGAACGAGCAGTACTTC.

As regards this clonotype: A much more abundant neighbour one base away suggests this may be a read error. The chain couples TRBV29-1 to TRBJ2-7, with D perhaps matching TRBD1 (5 bases). The J call may be incorrect, as the DNA end agrees better with TRBJ2-5. CDR1 is SQVTM, CDR2 ANQGSEA, per germline. The CDR3 sequence is 12 residues long. CDR3 sequence reads: CSVDWTRGTQYF. DNA of the CDR3: TGCAGCGTTGACTGGACAAGAGGGACCCAGTACTTC.

The genes are TRBV4-1 and TRBJ2-2, with D possibly being TRBD2 (6 bases). There are 14 residues in the CDR3. V was shortened by 2 bases and J by 6 bases, with 10 bases between the two germline ends. The germline CDR1 and CDR2 sequences are MGHRA and YSYEKL. For the CDR3, the DNA is TGCGCCAGCAGCCAACCAGGAGGGGCCGGGGAGCTGTTTTTT. The encoded protein is CASSQPGGAGELFF.

The V call is TRBV2, the J call TRBJ1-5, with D perhaps TRBD1 (5 bases). Between the trimmed V and J ends, which lost 6 bases and 5 bases, there was a span of 14 bases. Germline V CDR1 and CDR2: SNHLY, FYNNEI. The CDR3 covers 14 residues. DNA for the CDR3: TGTGCCAGCAGCCATTTTAAAGGGGATCAGCCCCAGCATTTT. Translated, it gives CASSHFKGDQPQHF.

The chain has TRBV6-1 and TRBJ2-7, with TRBD2 identical over 10 bases. CDR1 MNHNS and CDR2 SASEGT come from the germline V gene. CDR3 size: 18 residues. V lost 1 base and J lost 6; bases outside the gene matches: 15. CDR3 sequence (DNA): TGTGCCAGCAGTGAAGGTTTAGCGGGGGGCTCGACTATTGGCGAGCAGTACTTC. It translates to CASSEGLAGGSTIGEQYF.

A note on this clonotype: This may be a read error, as it is one base from a much larger clone. The V gene is TRBV3-1, the J gene TRBJ2-3; D unclear. With 3 bases removed from V and 1 base from J, the gap between germline ends came to 2 bases. The CDR3 has 12 residues. Looked up from germline, CDR1 is LGHDT and CDR2 is YNNKEL (reference sequence). DNA of the CDR3: TGTGCCAGCAGCCAGCGCACAGATACGCAGTATTTT. It encodes CASSQRTDTQYF.